These T cell receptor beta chains were read from a single sample in a study of T cells after yellow fever vaccination. TCRdb processed the 5' RACE reads anew with MiXCR; each CDR3 protein has one entry. The table records 400,000 or so distinct CDR3 sequences, 6.2% of them present only once. Sample: PBMCs, taken 5 days after the yellow fever booster vaccination. The receptors come from a man under 40 who received the YFV17D yellow fever vaccine. The CDR3 runs from the conserved cysteine through the conserved F or W. Each record gives: J gene, V gene, D gene, clone size, CDR3 protein, CDR3 DNA. A D gene is named only where the DNA matches it firmly. The size field is filled for only some rows; it gives once, few, many or a size class.

TRBJ2-3 | TRBV10-2 | TRBD1 | few | CASTGTARTDTQYF | TGCGCCAGCACCGGGACAGCTCGCACAGATACGCAGTATTTT
TRBJ1-3 | TRBV5-6 | NA | many | CASSTETGGRNTIYF | TGTGCCAGCAGCACAGAGACAGGCGGAAGAAACACCATATATTTT
TRBJ2-7 | TRBV6-2/TRBV6-3 | NA | few | CASNRSGRHEQYF | TGTGCCAGCAATCGTTCTGGGAGGCACGAGCAGTACTTC
TRBJ2-1 | TRBV7-9 | TRBD2 | many | CASKLAGGSLDEQFF | TGTGCCAGCAAGTTAGCGGGAGGTTCCTTAGATGAGCAGTTCTTC
TRBJ2-3 | TRBV10-1 | TRBD2 | few | CASSMTSGTDDTQYF | TGCGCCAGCAGTATGACTAGCGGGACGGACGATACGCAGTATTTT
TRBJ2-7 | TRBV29-1 | NA | many | CSVVGGYEQYF | TGCAGCGTTGTAGGGGGTTACGAGCAGTACTTC
TRBJ2-7 | TRBV6-2/TRBV6-3 | TRBD1 | many | CASKTAGTGIYEQYF | TGTGCCAGCAAAACGGCCGGGACAGGGATCTACGAGCAGTACTTC
TRBJ2-7 | TRBV6-2/TRBV6-3 | NA | many | CASSWASSYEQYF | TGTGCCAGCAGTTGGGCCAGCTCCTACGAGCAGTACTTC
TRBJ1-1 | TRBV5-1 | NA | NA | CASSLGQRGAEAFF | TGCGCCAGCAGCTTGGGGCAAAGAGGGGCTGAAGCTTTCTTT
TRBJ2-1 | TRBV20-1 | NA | many | CSARVGRRAVYNEQFF | TGCAGTGCTAGAGTGGGGCGGCGGGCCGTCTACAATGAGCAGTTCTTC
TRBJ2-7 | TRBV20-1 | TRBD2 | NA | CSARALGLAYEQYF | TGCAGTGCTAGAGCTTTGGGACTAGCCTACGAGCAGTACTTC
TRBJ2-6 | TRBV7-9 | TRBD1 | many | CASSRITGGGRRRTGANVLTF | TGTGCCAGCAGCCGAATCACAGGGGGAGGTCGTAGGAGAACTGGGGCCAACGTCCTGACTTTC
TRBJ2-2 | TRBV5-1 | TRBD2 | NA | CASSSSGRGDTGELFF | TGCGCCAGCAGCAGTAGCGGGAGAGGCGACACCGGGGAGCTGTTTTTT
TRBJ2-5 | TRBV5-1 | NA | NA | CASSILGRKETQYF | TGCGCCAGCAGCATACTCGGCAGAAAAGAGACCCAGTACTTC